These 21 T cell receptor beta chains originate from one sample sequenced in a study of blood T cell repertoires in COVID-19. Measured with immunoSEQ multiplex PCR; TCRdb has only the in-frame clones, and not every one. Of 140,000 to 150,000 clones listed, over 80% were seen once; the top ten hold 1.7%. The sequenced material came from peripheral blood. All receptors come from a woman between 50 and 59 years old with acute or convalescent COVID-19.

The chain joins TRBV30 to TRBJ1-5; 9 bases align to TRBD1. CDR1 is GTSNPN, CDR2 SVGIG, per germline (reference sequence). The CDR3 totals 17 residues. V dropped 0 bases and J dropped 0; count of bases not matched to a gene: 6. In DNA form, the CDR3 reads TGTGCCTGGAGTGTACGACAGGGGGAAAATAGCAATCAGCCCCAGCATTTT. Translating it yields CAWSVRQGENSNQPQHF. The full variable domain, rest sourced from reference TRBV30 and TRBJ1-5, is SQTIHQWPATLVQPVGSPLSLECTVEGTSNPNLYWYRQAAGRGLQLLFYSVGIGQISSEVPQNLSASRPQDRQFILSSKKLLLSDSGFYLCAWSVRQGENSNQPQHFGDGTRLSIL.

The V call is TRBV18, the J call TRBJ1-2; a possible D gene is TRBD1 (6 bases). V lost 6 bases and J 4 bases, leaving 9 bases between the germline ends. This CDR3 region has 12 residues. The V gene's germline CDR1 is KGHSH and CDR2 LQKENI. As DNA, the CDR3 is TGTGCCAGCTCTGGACAGCTCTATGGCTACACCTTC. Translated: CASSGQLYGYTF.

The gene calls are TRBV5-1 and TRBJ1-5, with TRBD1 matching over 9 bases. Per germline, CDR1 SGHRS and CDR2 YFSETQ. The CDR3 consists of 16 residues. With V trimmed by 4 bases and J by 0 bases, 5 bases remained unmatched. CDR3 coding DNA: TGCGCCAGCAGCCCGACAGGGGGAGGTAGCAATCAGCCCCAGCATTTT. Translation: CASSPTGGGSNQPQHF.

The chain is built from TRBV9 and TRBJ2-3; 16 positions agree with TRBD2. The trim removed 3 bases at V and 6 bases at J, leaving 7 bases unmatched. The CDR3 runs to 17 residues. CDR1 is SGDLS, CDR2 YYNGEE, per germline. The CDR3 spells CASSAGTSGGAEDTQYF. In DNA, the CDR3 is TGTGCCAGCAGCGCAGGGACTAGCGGGGGGGCCGAGGATACGCAGTATTTT.

CDR3 sequence reads: CASTRTAINEKLFF. The CDR3 region has the DNA TGTGCCAGCACTCGGACAGCGATTAATGAAAAACTGTTTTTT. The chain links TRBV28 to TRBJ1-4, with D perhaps TRBD1 (6 bases). The CDR3 has 14 amino acids. The V end was cut by 7 bases, the J end by 4 bases, with 13 bases between. Germline-derived CDR1 and CDR2 are MDHEN and SYDVKM.

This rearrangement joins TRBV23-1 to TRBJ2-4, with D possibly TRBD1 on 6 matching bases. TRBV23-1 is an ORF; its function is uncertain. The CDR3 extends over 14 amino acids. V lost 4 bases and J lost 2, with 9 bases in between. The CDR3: CASSPGTPKNIQYF. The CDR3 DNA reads TGCGCCAGCAGTCCCGGGACACCCAAAAACATTCAGTACTTC.

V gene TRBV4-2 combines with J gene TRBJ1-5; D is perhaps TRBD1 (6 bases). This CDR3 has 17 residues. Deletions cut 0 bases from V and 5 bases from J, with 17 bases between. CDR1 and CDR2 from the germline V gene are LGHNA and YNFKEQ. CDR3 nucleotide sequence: TGTGCCAGCAGCCAAGAACTGCATCTGGGGGCTCATCAGCCCCAGCATTTT. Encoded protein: CASSQELHLGAHQPQHF.

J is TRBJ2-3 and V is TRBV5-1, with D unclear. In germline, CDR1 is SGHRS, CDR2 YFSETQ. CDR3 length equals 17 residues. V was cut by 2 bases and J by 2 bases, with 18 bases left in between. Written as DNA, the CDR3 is TGCGCCAGCAGCTTCTCCGGGTCTCGAACCACCACAGATACGCAGTATTTT. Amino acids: CASSFSGSRTTTDTQYF.

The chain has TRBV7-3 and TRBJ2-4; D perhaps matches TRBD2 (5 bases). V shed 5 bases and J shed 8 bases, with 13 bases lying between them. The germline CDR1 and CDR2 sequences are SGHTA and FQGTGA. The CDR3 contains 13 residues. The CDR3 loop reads CASSRWGDDIQYF. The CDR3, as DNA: TGTGCCAGCAGCCGATGGGGAGACGACATTCAGTACTTC.

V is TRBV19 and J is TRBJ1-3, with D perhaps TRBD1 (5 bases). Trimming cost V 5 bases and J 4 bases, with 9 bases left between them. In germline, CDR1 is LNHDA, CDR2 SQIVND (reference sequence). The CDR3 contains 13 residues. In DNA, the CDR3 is TGTGCCAGTAGTGGGGCAGGAGGAAACACCATATATTTT. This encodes CASSGAGGNTIYF.

CDR3 in DNA: TGTGCCAGTAGTTCCACCTACAGGGTTGATCCTCCCAATCAGCCCCAGCATTTT. Translated: CASSSTYRVDPPNQPQHF. The V and J genes are TRBV19 and TRBJ1-5; maybe TRBD1 (6 bases). From germline, CDR1 is LNHDA and CDR2 SQIVND (reference sequence). The CDR3 consists of 18 residues. V lost 5 bases and J lost 3, with 23 bases in between.

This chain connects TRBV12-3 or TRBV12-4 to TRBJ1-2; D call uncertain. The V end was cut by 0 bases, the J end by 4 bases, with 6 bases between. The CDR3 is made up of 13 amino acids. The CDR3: CASSLAVSYGYTF. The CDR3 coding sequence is TGTGCCAGCAGTTTAGCAGTTAGCTATGGCTACACCTTC.

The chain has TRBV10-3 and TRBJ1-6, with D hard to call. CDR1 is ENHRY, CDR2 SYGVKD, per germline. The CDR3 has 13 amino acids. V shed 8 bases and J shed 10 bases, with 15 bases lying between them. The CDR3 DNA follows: TGTGCCATCGGCGACGGGGTACGGTCACCCCTCCACTTT. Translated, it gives CAIGDGVRSPLHF.

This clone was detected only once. The CDR3 sequence: CASTGSGNEKLFF. In DNA form, the CDR3 reads TGTGCCAGCACCGGATCGGGTAATGAAAAACTGTTTTTT. The chain is built from TRBV2 and TRBJ1-4; D remains ambiguous. This CDR3 has 13 amino acids. The germline V gene has CDR1 SNHLY and CDR2 FYNNEI. The V gene lost 7 bases and the J gene lost 4 bases, with 10 bases spanning the gap.

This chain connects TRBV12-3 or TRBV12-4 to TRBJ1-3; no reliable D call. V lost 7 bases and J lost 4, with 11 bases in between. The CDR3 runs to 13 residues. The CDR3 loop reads CASTNVRGNTIYF. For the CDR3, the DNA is TGTGCCAGCACCAATGTGAGGGGAAACACCATATATTTT.

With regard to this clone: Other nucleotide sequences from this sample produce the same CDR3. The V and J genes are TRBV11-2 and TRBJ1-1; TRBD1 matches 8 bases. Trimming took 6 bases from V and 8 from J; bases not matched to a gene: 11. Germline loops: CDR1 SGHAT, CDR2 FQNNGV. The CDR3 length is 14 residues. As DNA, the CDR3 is TGTGCCAGCAGTCTCGGACAGGGTTCCACGGAAGCTTTCTTT. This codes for CASSLGQGSTEAFF.

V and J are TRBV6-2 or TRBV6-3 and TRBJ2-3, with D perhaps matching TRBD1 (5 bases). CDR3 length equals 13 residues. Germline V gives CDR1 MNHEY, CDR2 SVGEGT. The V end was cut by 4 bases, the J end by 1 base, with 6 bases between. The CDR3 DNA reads TGTGCCAGCAGTTGGGGCGGCACAGATACGCAGTATTTT. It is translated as CASSWGGTDTQYF.

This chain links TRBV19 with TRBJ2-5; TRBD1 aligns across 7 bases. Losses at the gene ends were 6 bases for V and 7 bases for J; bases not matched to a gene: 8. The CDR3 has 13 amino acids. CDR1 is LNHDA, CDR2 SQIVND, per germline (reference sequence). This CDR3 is CASSRQGGVTQYF. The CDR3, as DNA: TGTGCCAGTAGCCGACAGGGCGGCGTGACCCAGTACTTC.

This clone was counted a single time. CDR3 DNA: TGTGCCAGCAGCTTAGATTTGGGGGGGAGCACAGATACGCAGTATTTT. Translation gives CASSLDLGGSTDTQYF. V usage is TRBV11-2 and J usage is TRBJ2-3; the match to TRBD2 covers 7 bases. J lost 0 bases, V lost 0 bases, and 3 bases had no gene match. In germline, CDR1 is SGHAT, CDR2 FQNNGV. This CDR3 comprises 16 residues.

CDR3 DNA: TGTGCCAGCAGTTTATCCGTGACAGGGGTGTTATATGGCTACACCTTC. Protein sequence: CASSLSVTGVLYGYTF. This chain uses TRBV27 with TRBJ1-2; 8 bases line up with TRBD1. After removal of 0 bases from V and 5 bases from J, the junction contained 8 bases not matched to a gene. Germline V gene sequence: CDR1 MNHEY, CDR2 SMNVEV (reference sequence). This CDR3 spans 16 amino acids.

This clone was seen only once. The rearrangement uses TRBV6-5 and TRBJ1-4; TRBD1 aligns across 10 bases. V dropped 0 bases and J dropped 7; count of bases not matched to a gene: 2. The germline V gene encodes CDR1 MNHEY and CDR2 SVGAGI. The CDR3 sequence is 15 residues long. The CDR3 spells CASSYSRTGGEKLFF. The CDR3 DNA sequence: TGTGCCAGCAGTTACTCTCGGACAGGGGGTGAAAAACTGTTTTTT.